This T cell receptor (beta chain) was sequenced for a study of early T cells in non-severe SARS-CoV-2 infection. On the study more broadly: With bulk RNA from unsorted whole blood as input, sequencing yielded unpaired chains. Study conclusions and caveats: VDJdb matching, biased toward anti-spike CD8 responses, missed private and CD4 specificities.

This clonotype was seen only a few times. Its antigen is not known. V gave up 1 base and J gave up 5 bases, with 7 bases separating them. The CDR3 has 13 amino acids. The germline V gene has CDR1 KGHDR and CDR2 SFDVKD. cDNA molecules, individually, were tagged with unique molecular identifiers. TCRdb reprocessed the 5' RACE reads via MiXCR and lists one record per CDR3 protein. Of more than 60,000 distinct CDR3 sequences in the sample, around 12% are singletons; the top ten hold approximately 1.1%. V is TRBV24-1 and J is TRBJ2-5; D remains unclear. Sequenced material: whole blood, taken at baseline. The clonotype was recovered from an adult who was a healthcare worker with PCR-confirmed SARS-CoV-2 infection or an uninfected control (not recorded which). The donor label of this sample is uncertain. The CDR3 loop reads CATSDFSKETQYF. DNA of the CDR3: TGTGCCACCAGTGATTTTTCAAAGGAGACCCAGTACTTC.